Listed here are 20 T cell receptor beta chains from one sample, sequenced in a study of human T cells and chemical hapten exposure. From the RACE reads, TCRdb called clonotypes with MiXCR, one entry per CDR3 protein. The top ten clones hold over 1.1% of a sample with about 120,000 distinct CDR3 sequences, around an eighth of them seen once. As to time point: patch test 1, 2 weeks after DPC sensitization. The treatment: therapeutic diphenylcyclopropenone sensitization with weekly scalp DPC. The starting material was whole blood, obtained in connection with sensitization to the hapten diphenylcyclopropenone (DPC). All receptors come from a woman in her forties or fifties with alopecia areata. Some clones in this sample may be carry-over from other donors' samples.

This clonotype was seen a few times. V is TRBV20-1 and J is TRBJ1-6; no firm D call. Germline V gene sequence: CDR1 DFQATT, CDR2 SNEGSKA (reference sequence). The CDR3 is 14 amino acids. Trimming took off 6 bases at V and 0 bases at J, with 9 bases between the two ends. CDR3 bases: TGCAGTGCGCGCGGGGTCTCCTATAATTCACCCCTCCACTTT. Its translation is CSARGVSYNSPLHF.

This clonotype was counted ten times or more. The rearrangement joins TRBV12-5 to TRBJ2-3, with 7 bases identical to TRBD1. Germline-derived CDR1 and CDR2 are LGHNT and FRNRAP. The trim removed 6 bases at V and 2 bases at J, leaving 5 bases unmatched. The CDR3 is 14 amino acids. As DNA, the CDR3 is TGTGCTAGTGGGACGACAGGGCCCACAGATACGCAGTATTTT. Translated, it gives CASGTTGPTDTQYF.

Many counts were recorded for this clonotype. The chain combines TRBV20-1 with TRBJ2-1; D gene unclear. The germline V gene has CDR1 DFQATT and CDR2 SNEGSKA (reference sequence). Trimming shortened V by 5 bases and J by 3 bases, and 5 bases separated the two germline ends. The CDR3 covers 11 residues. CDR3 in amino acids: CSAPIYNEQFF. The CDR3 DNA follows: TGCAGTGCTCCAATCTACAATGAGCAGTTCTTC.

This clonotype was observed a few times. V gene TRBV5-1 combines with J gene TRBJ2-6, with 9 bases aligning to TRBD1. V lost 4 bases to trimming and J lost 0 bases; unmatched junction nucleotides: 14. The CDR3 consists of 20 residues. Germline values: CDR1 SGHRS, CDR2 YFSETQ. This CDR3 is CASSRRQGVGTSSGANVLTF. CDR3 sequence (DNA): TGCGCCAGCAGCCGCCGACAGGGGGTAGGAACCAGCTCTGGGGCCAACGTCCTGACTTTC.

This clonotype was found many times. The chain uses TRBV12-3 or TRBV12-4 and TRBJ2-3, with TRBD1 identical over 9 bases. The CDR3 has 17 residues. The J segment lost 5 bases and the V segment lost 4 bases, leaving 13 bases of the junction unmatched. The CDR3 sequence is CASSYPLPGQGRDTQYF. CDR3 bases: TGTGCCAGCAGTTACCCCCTCCCGGGACAGGGTAGAGATACGCAGTATTTT.

In this sample, this clonotype turned up a few times. The chain uses TRBV6-6 and TRBJ2-7; no definite D call. The CDR3 has 13 residues. Germline V lookup: CDR1 MNHNY, CDR2 SVGAGI (reference sequence). V was cut by 2 bases and J by 2 bases, with 7 bases left in between. CDR3 protein: CASSYAPPYEQYF. In DNA form, the CDR3 reads TGTGCCAGCAGTTACGCGCCCCCCTACGAGCAGTACTTC.

This clonotype was picked up a small number of times. The chain uses TRBV20-1 and TRBJ2-3; 8 bases agree with TRBD2. The CDR3 loop spans 15 amino acids. After removal of 5 bases from V and 5 bases from J, the junction contained 12 bases not matched to a gene. CDR1 and CDR2 from the germline V gene are DFQATT and SNEGSKA (reference sequence). The CDR3 nucleotides read TGCAGTGCTCCCCAGAAGCGGGAGTTAATAGATACGCAGTATTTT. Amino acid sequence: CSAPQKRELIDTQYF.

This clonotype was counted many times. This chain links TRBV18 with TRBJ1-1; D not resolved. Trimming took off 2 bases at V and 1 base at J, with 8 bases between the two ends. The length of the CDR3 is 14 residues. Germline CDR1 reads KGHSH; CDR2 reads LQKENI. DNA for the CDR3: TGTGCCAGCTCACCATCGGTACCGAACACTGAAGCTTTCTTT. Translation: CASSPSVPNTEAFF.

The chain combines TRBV7-2 with TRBJ1-3; D gene ambiguous. Trimming stripped 5 bases from V and 0 bases from J, with 8 bases between. Germline V CDR1 and CDR2: SGHTA, FQGNSA. The CDR3 consists of 14 residues. Here the CDR3 reads CASSVQSSGNTIYF. The DNA for the CDR3 is TGTGCCAGCAGCGTTCAGAGCTCTGGAAACACCATATATTTT.

The chain combines TRBV29-1 with TRBJ2-7, with 8 positions matching TRBD1. V was pared by 7 bases and J by 0 bases, with 5 bases of the junction left unmatched. In germline, CDR1 is SQVTM, CDR2 ANQGSEA. This CDR3 contains 13 residues. The CDR3 DNA sequence: TGCAGCGCCTCCGGGACAGGCTCCTACGAGCAGTACTTC. As protein: CSASGTGSYEQYF.

This clonotype was seen many times. CDR3 coding DNA: TGTGCCAGCAGTCCTTATGGAAATGAGCAGTTCTTC. This sequence encodes CASSPYGNEQFF. The chain joins TRBV6-2 or TRBV6-3 to TRBJ2-1; D is unclear. CDR1 is MNHEY and CDR2 is SVGEGT in the germline V gene. The CDR3 contains 12 residues. The V and J ends lost 5 bases and 7 bases respectively, with 9 bases between them.

This clonotype was seen more than once but under ten times. The chain joins TRBV7-6 to TRBJ2-5; unclear D gene. The CDR3 is made up of 14 amino acids. The V gene lost 5 bases and the J gene lost 5 bases, with 15 bases spanning the gap. Germline V gives CDR1 SGHVS, CDR2 FNYEAQ. CDR3 in DNA: TGTGCCAGCAGCCAGCAGACCCGAGATGAGACCCAGTACTTC. This codes for CASSQQTRDETQYF. The full variable domain, in which reference TRBV7-6 and TRBJ2-5 provide the parts outside the CDR3, is GAGVSQSPRYKVTKRGQDVALRCDPISGHVSLYWYRQALGQGPEFLTYFNYEAQQDKSGLPNDRFSAERPEGSISTLTIQRTEQRDSAMYRCASSQQTRDETQYFGPGTRLLVL.

Here the CDR3 reads CASRRAYEQYF. For the CDR3, the DNA is TGTGCCAGCAGGAGGGCCTACGAGCAGTACTTC. The chain links TRBV6-2 or TRBV6-3 to TRBJ2-7, with a tentative D call TRBD2 (5 bases). The CDR3 consists of 11 residues. Trimming removed 6 bases from V and 2 bases from J, with 5 bases in between. Germline CDR1 is MNHEY and CDR2 is SVGEGT.

This clonotype was recorded at least ten times. The chain employs TRBV20-1 and TRBJ2-3; D unresolved. V lost 6 bases and J 4 bases, leaving 14 bases between the germline ends. The CDR3 contains 13 residues. Per germline, CDR1 DFQATT and CDR2 SNEGSKA (reference sequence). CDR3 loop: CSAPDINPDTQYF. The CDR3 DNA reads TGCAGTGCCCCTGACATTAATCCAGATACGCAGTATTTT.

This clonotype has just a few counts. The chain carries TRBV6-1 and TRBJ1-5, with D perhaps matching TRBD1 (5 bases). Germline lookup yields CDR1 MNHNS and CDR2 SASEGT. This CDR3 is built from 16 residues. V lost 2 bases, J lost 1 base, and 12 bases lay in between. The CDR3 DNA reads TGTGCCAGCAGTGAACTGCAGGGAGGGAGCAATCAGCCCCAGCATTTT. It encodes CASSELQGGSNQPQHF.

This clonotype has a handful of counts. This rearrangement joins TRBV7-6 to TRBJ1-1; D ambiguous. Germline-derived CDR1 and CDR2 are SGHVS and FNYEAQ. The CDR3 has 15 residues. The ends were cut back, 7 bases at V and 6 bases at J, with 21 bases in the middle. CDR3 sequence (DNA): TGTGCCAGCACCTCCGCAGACGCGTTTTCATCTGAAGCTTTCTTT. Its translation: CASTSADAFSSEAFF.

This clonotype was counted between two and nine times. V gene TRBV7-2 combines with J gene TRBJ2-1; D gene ambiguous. This CDR3 has 13 residues. Germline V gives CDR1 SGHTA, CDR2 FQGNSA. The germline V and J ends were trimmed by 3 bases and 10 bases, with 13 bases remaining between them. The CDR3: CASSFRVGREQFF. The CDR3 bases are TGTGCCAGCAGCTTTCGCGTGGGAAGGGAGCAGTTCTTC.

The chain carries TRBV18 and TRBJ2-3; D is uncertain. Deletions cut 7 bases from V and 2 bases from J, with 16 bases between. The length of the CDR3 is 15 residues. CDR1 and CDR2 from the germline V gene are KGHSH and LQKENI. CDR3 nucleotide sequence: TGTGCCAGCTTTCAAGGCCGAACCAACACAGATACGCAGTATTTT. Its protein product is CASFQGRTNTDTQYF.

This clonotype was counted a few times. The CDR3 sequence is CASSQDEASYNEQFF. The CDR3 DNA follows: TGTGCCAGCAGCCAAGATGAGGCCTCCTACAATGAGCAGTTCTTC. This chain joins TRBV4-2 and TRBJ2-1, with D unresolved. This CDR3 is 15 amino acids long. Between the trimmed V and J ends, which lost 0 bases and 0 bases, there was a span of 6 bases. Germline CDR1 and CDR2: LGHNA and YNFKEQ.

Ten or more counts support this clonotype. The chain's CDR3 is CASSQEWNRGVNYGYTF. The CDR3 nucleotides read TGTGCCAGCAGCCAAGAATGGAATAGGGGAGTTAACTATGGCTACACCTTC. This chain uses TRBV4-2 with TRBJ1-2; a weak D match, TRBD1 (5 bases). The CDR3 spans 17 residues. Germline V gene data show CDR1 as LGHNA and CDR2 as YNFKEQ. Trimming cost V 0 bases and J 1 base, with 15 bases left between them.